One and the same sample provided the 21 T cell receptor beta chains below, sequenced in a study of cytomegalovirus exposure and HLA in healthy donors (dated by TCRdb to about 2017). Receptor libraries were prepared by the immunoSEQ multiplex PCR assay. For the multiplex PCR, a mixture combining 60 forward primers for TCR Vbeta segments and 13 reverse primers for TCR Jbeta segments was used. TCRdb limited this immuneACCESS table to in-frame rearrangements with V and J called. A share of clones is missing; checked studies link under half to unresolved V genes, and the rest is unexplained. The sample has fewer than 150,000 clones on record. The ten top clones hold 2% of the sample. Sequencing input: PBMCs. The origin of the receptors is a woman aged 60 to 75 in good health and CMV-seronegative.

The genes are TRBV19 and TRBJ1-1; no clear D. The CDR3 spans 13 residues. Between the trimmed V and J ends, which lost 3 bases and 8 bases, there was a span of 13 bases. The V gene's germline CDR1 is LNHDA and CDR2 SQIVND (reference sequence). CDR3 loop: CASSIDGGVEAFF. The CDR3 DNA reads as TGTGCCAGTAGTATCGATGGAGGAGTCGAAGCTTTCTTT.

The chain carries TRBV7-3 and TRBJ2-3; tentative D call: TRBD2 (6 bases). The germline V gene encodes CDR1 SGHTA and CDR2 FQGTGA. Deletions cut 2 bases from V and 6 bases from J, with 9 bases between. This CDR3 region has 13 residues. DNA of the CDR3: TGTGCCAGCAGCTTAGGAGGGGCGGATACGCAGTATTTT. Translation: CASSLGGADTQYF.

The gene calls are TRBV5-8 and TRBJ2-7; a possible D gene is TRBD1 (6 bases). V gave up 4 bases and J gave up 3 bases, with 17 bases separating them. This CDR3 region has 15 residues. CDR1 is SGHTS and CDR2 is YDEGEE in the germline V gene. Here the CDR3 reads CASSPTGAGYYEQYF. CDR3 bases: TGTGCCAGCAGCCCGACAGGCGCGGGTTACTACGAGCAGTACTTC. The full variable domain, its missing parts supplied by reference TRBV5-8 and TRBJ2-7, is EAGVTQSPTHLIKTRGQQATLRCSPISGHTSVYWYQQALGLGLQFLLWYDEGEERNRGNFPPRFSGRQFPNYSSELNVNALELEDSALYLCASSPTGAGYYEQYFGPGTRLTVT.

The chain links TRBV2 to TRBJ2-2; TRBD2 matches 8 bases. The V gene's germline CDR1 is SNHLY and CDR2 FYNNEI. This CDR3 has 15 residues. After removal of 10 bases from V and 1 base from J, the junction contained 8 bases not matched to a gene. The DNA of the CDR3 is TGTGCCACCCGGGGGGGATCGGTGAACACCGGGGAGCTGTTTTTT. Encoded protein: CATRGGSVNTGELFF.

This chain links TRBV13 with TRBJ2-1, with 8 bases that match TRBD2. The germline CDR1 and CDR2 sequences are PRHDT and FYEKMQ (reference sequence). The V and J ends lost 5 bases and 3 bases, in that order; junction bases with no gene match: 9. The CDR3 spans 16 residues. The CDR3 reads CASSRAAGGVYNEQFF. The CDR3 DNA is TGTGCCAGCAGCCGCGCTGCGGGAGGTGTCTACAATGAGCAGTTCTTC.

The rearrangement links TRBV5-1 to TRBJ2-6, with TRBD2 identical over 7 bases. The CDR3 totals 17 residues. Looked up from germline, CDR1 is SGHRS and CDR2 is YFSETQ. Germline trimming cut 2 bases from V and 4 bases from J; bases unmatched to any gene: 9. CDR3 amino acids: CASSFKTGGPGANVLTF. The DNA of the CDR3 is TGCGCCAGCAGCTTTAAAACGGGGGGACCCGGGGCCAACGTCCTGACTTTC.

On this clone: In the same sample, other DNA sequences code for this CDR3. The J gene is TRBJ1-1, the V gene TRBV18; D gene uncertain. Germline CDR1 KGHSH, CDR2 LQKENI. V was shortened by 0 bases and J by 0 bases, with 5 bases between the two germline ends. This CDR3 is built from 14 residues. The CDR3 DNA follows: TGTGCCAGCTCACCACCGTCAGTGAACACTGAAGCTTTCTTT. It yields the protein CASSPPSVNTEAFF. The variable domain in full, with the rest retrieved from reference TRBV18 and TRBJ1-1, is NAGVMQNPRHLVRRRGQEARLRCSPMKGHSHVYWYRQLPEEGLKFMVYLQKENIIDESGMPKERFSAEFPKEGPSILRIQQVVRGDSAAYFCASSPPSVNTEAFFGQGTRLTVV.

In DNA, the CDR3 is TGTGCCAGTAGTATAGCGGGAAAACTGTTTTTT. This codes for CASSIAGKLFF. V usage is TRBV19 and J usage is TRBJ1-4, with no clear D. The CDR3 is 11 amino acids. Trimming removed 1 base from V and 10 bases from J, with 4 bases in between. CDR1 is LNHDA and CDR2 is SQIVND in the germline V gene (reference sequence).

This rearrangement joins TRBV7-2 to TRBJ2-5, with D maybe TRBD1 (6 bases). This CDR3 comprises 15 residues. V was clipped by 2 bases and J by 3 bases, with 13 bases between them. Germline lookup yields CDR1 SGHTA and CDR2 FQGNSA. CDR3 region: CASSLTGHDKETQYF. CDR3 sequence (DNA): TGTGCCAGCAGCTTAACAGGGCATGATAAAGAGACCCAGTACTTC. Based on the CDR3 plus reference TRBV7-2 and TRBJ2-5, the full variable domain is GAGVSQSPSNKVTEKGKDVELRCDPISGHTALYWYRQSLGQGLEFLIYFQGNSAPDKSGLPSDRFSAERTGGSVSTLTIQRTQQEDSAVYLCASSLTGHDKETQYFGPGTRLLVL.

The chain carries TRBV29-1 and TRBJ2-5; D remains unclear. The CDR3 contains 12 residues. Germline V gives CDR1 SQVTM, CDR2 ANQGSEA. V lost 5 bases and J 2 bases, leaving 9 bases between the germline ends. The CDR3 loop is CSVSTTQETQYF. The CDR3 DNA reads TGCAGCGTTAGTACGACTCAAGAGACCCAGTACTTC.

The J gene is TRBJ1-4, the V gene TRBV5-1; D perhaps matches TRBD1 (6 bases). V dropped 2 bases and J dropped 5 bases, with 13 bases sitting between them. CDR1 is SGHRS and CDR2 is YFSETQ in the germline V gene. CDR3 length: 15 amino acids. The DNA for the CDR3 is TGCGCCAGCAGCTTAGGGGGACAACCAAATGAAAAACTGTTTTTT. Translation gives CASSLGGQPNEKLFF. The full variable domain, completed using reference TRBV5-1 and TRBJ1-4, is KAGVTQTPRYLIKTRGQQVTLSCSPISGHRSVSWYQQTPGQGLQFLFEYFSETQRNKGNFPGRFSGRQFSNSRSEMNVSTLELGDSALYLCASSLGGQPNEKLFFGSGTQLSVL.

The J gene is TRBJ2-5, the V gene TRBV7-3, with 10 bases matching TRBD2. The ends lost 3 bases at V and 4 bases at J; junction bases unmatched: 8. Per the germline V gene, CDR1 is SGHTA and CDR2 is FQGTGA. This CDR3 comprises 16 residues. CDR3: CASSFLAGAGRETQYF. DNA of the CDR3: TGTGCCAGCAGCTTCCTAGCGGGGGCGGGTAGAGAGACCCAGTACTTC.

This sequence joins TRBV28 and TRBJ2-3, with 12 bases fitting TRBD1. CDR1 and CDR2 from the germline V gene are MDHEN and SYDVKM. The CDR3 is 19 amino acids. After removal of 7 bases from V and 0 bases from J, the junction contained 14 bases not matched to a gene. This chain's CDR3 is CASTSGQGAYTASTDTQYF. In DNA, the CDR3 is TGTGCCAGCACCTCGGGACAGGGGGCGTATACGGCTAGCACAGATACGCAGTATTTT.

The rearrangement joins TRBV28 to TRBJ2-2, with D perhaps matching TRBD2 (5 bases). There are 12 residues in the CDR3. Germline V gives CDR1 MDHEN, CDR2 SYDVKM. Trimming took off 5 bases at V and 7 bases at J, with 8 bases between the two ends. CDR3 in amino acids: CASSEGSGELFF. CDR3 sequence (DNA): TGTGCCAGCAGTGAGGGAAGCGGGGAGCTGTTTTTT.

The CDR3 loop reads CASSLRTGGGEQYF. The CDR3 coding sequence is TGTGCCAGCAGTCTACGGACAGGGGGCGGCGAGCAGTACTTC. V is TRBV2 and J is TRBJ2-7, with 11 bases identical to TRBD1. This CDR3 region has 14 residues. Germline values: CDR1 SNHLY, CDR2 FYNNEI. Trimming removed 5 bases from V and 6 bases from J; junction bases left unmatched: 6.

This rearrangement joins TRBV4-1 to TRBJ2-7; D unclear. This CDR3 region has 13 residues. Trimming removed 4 bases from V and 6 bases from J, with 13 bases in between. Germline CDR1 reads MGHRA; CDR2 reads YSYEKL. CDR3 amino acids: CASSPPNGGEQYF. Written as DNA, the CDR3 is TGCGCCAGCAGCCCTCCGAACGGTGGCGAGCAGTACTTC.

The chain joins TRBV18 to TRBJ2-2; 10 nucleotides agree with TRBD1. After removal of 0 bases from V and 3 bases from J, the junction contained 13 bases not matched to a gene. The germline V gene encodes CDR1 KGHSH and CDR2 LQKENI. CDR3 length: 20 residues. CDR3 residues: CASSPPGASRDRGDTGELFF. The CDR3 coding sequence is TGTGCCAGCTCACCACCGGGGGCTTCTAGGGACAGGGGCGACACCGGGGAGCTGTTTTTT.

This chain uses TRBV18 with TRBJ2-7; D not certain. With 3 bases removed from V and 0 bases from J, the gap between germline ends came to 6 bases. The CDR3 has 13 residues. Per germline, CDR1 KGHSH and CDR2 LQKENI. The CDR3 sequence: CASSPSPSYEQYF. The DNA of the CDR3 is TGTGCCAGCTCACCCTCCCCCTCCTACGAGCAGTACTTC.

This chain connects TRBV10-3 to TRBJ2-7, with D perhaps TRBD1 (5 bases). The CDR3 runs 13 residues. Trimming removed 1 base at V and 5 bases at J, with 9 bases between. Per germline, CDR1 ENHRY and CDR2 SYGVKD. CDR3 in amino acids: CAISEYQGNEQYF. CDR3 sequence (DNA): TGTGCCATCAGTGAGTATCAGGGCAACGAGCAGTACTTC.

The chain has TRBV5-1 and TRBJ2-3, with 7 bases fitting TRBD1. Trimming removed 3 bases from V and 3 bases from J; junction bases left unmatched: 7. Germline lookup yields CDR1 SGHRS and CDR2 YFSETQ. The CDR3 totals 15 residues. The CDR3, as DNA: TGCGCCAGCAGCTCCACAGGGGCCCTAACAGATACGCAGTATTTT. Its translation is CASSSTGALTDTQYF. The whole variable domain, remainder taken from reference TRBV5-1 and TRBJ2-3, is KAGVTQTPRYLIKTRGQQVTLSCSPISGHRSVSWYQQTPGQGLQFLFEYFSETQRNKGNFPGRFSGRQFSNSRSEMNVSTLELGDSALYLCASSSTGALTDTQYFGPGTRLTVL.

With respect to this clone: The same CDR3 can be traced to other DNA sequences in this sample. The rearrangement links TRBV27 to TRBJ2-1; the match to TRBD2 covers 9 bases. Germline V gene data show CDR1 as MNHEY and CDR2 as SMNVEV (reference sequence). This CDR3 is 15 amino acids long. Trimming cost V 8 bases and J 10 bases; bases outside gene matches: 15. CDR3 sequence (DNA): TGTGCCAGCGGACCCGGGACTAGCTCTAGAAACGAGCAGTTCTTC. Encoded protein: CASGPGTSSRNEQFF.